Listed below are T cell receptor beta chains from one sample, sequenced in a study of beta chain features in type 1 diabetes. Sequencing used immunoSEQ multiplex PCR; TCRdb keeps in-frame clones, though not all of them. The data show hundreds of thousands of clones, about 15% seen once. The material sequenced was naive CD4+ T cells from blood. The receptors originated from a man younger than 35 with type 1 diabetes. CDR3s leave out the opening cysteine and the closing phenylalanine or tryptophan.

TRBV30	TRBJ1-5	11	AWSGTSNQPQH
TRBV28	TRBJ1-5	13	ASSLTGGDYQPQH
TRBV18	TRBJ1-1	13	ASSPPRTGNTEAF
TRBV25-1	TRBJ1-5	11	ASSERGGQPQH
TRBV20-1	TRBJ2-1	9	SARQNNEQF
TRBV28	TRBJ1-2	10	ASSLRQYGYT
TRBV5-1	TRBJ2-5	13	ASSFLAGLQETQY
TRBV13	TRBJ2-7	14	ASSFDFGQGRGEQY
TRBV5-6	TRBJ2-5	13	ASSLPTGTRETQY
TRBV18	TRBJ2-1	10	ASSPWSDEQF
TRBV18	TRBJ2-7	17	ASSPPGGSGRLTPYEQY
TRBV29-1	TRBJ1-1	12	SVVPQGAGTEAF
TRBV15	TRBJ1-5	14	ATSREGWVSNQPQH
TRBV2	TRBJ1-1	9	ASSPDTEAF
TRBV6-4	TRBJ2-1	11	ASSVRAYNEQF
TRBV21-1	TRBJ2-7	13	ASSKDLAGVYEQY
TRBV5-1	TRBJ2-7	14	ASSLVGQGASYEQY
TRBV10-3	TRBJ2-7	12	AISLSASSYEQY
TRBV27	TRBJ2-3	13	ASSLRASGTDTQY
TRBV4-3	TRBJ1-1	15	ASSQETGRWVNTEAF
TRBV30	TRBJ2-3	10	AWCGSTDTQY
TRBV30	TRBJ1-1	9	ALVQGAVAF
TRBV25-1	TRBJ2-2	14	ASSVAGTGNTGELF
TRBV27	TRBJ2-7	13	ASSIPGGRSYEQY
TRBV5-4	TRBJ2-4	13	ASSLQDIAKNIQY
TRBV6-1	TRBJ1-4	12	ASRQGGTAEKLF
TRBV5-1	TRBJ2-7	12	ASSSAGLSYEQY
TRBV4-2	TRBJ2-3	15	ASSQDPSGGIRDTQY
TRBV5-1	TRBJ1-1	14	ASSSHPGTVNTEAF
TRBV30	TRBJ2-1	9	AWSVSREQF
TRBV5-1	TRBJ2-7	12	ASSFNGGSYEQY
TRBV21-1	TRBJ2-7	13	ASNTPQGAGGEQY
TRBV5-1	TRBJ1-3	14	ASSLTGGASGNTIY
TRBV5-1	TRBJ2-3	14	ASSLSLAGEQFKQY
TRBV27	TRBJ2-7	12	ASRTSGSLGEQY
TRBV28	TRBJ2-7	10	ASSFAVYEQY
TRBV4-2	TRBJ2-7	13	ASSQGGGSGYEQY
TRBV7-2	TRBJ2-7	10	ASSYSVHEQY
TRBV19	TRBJ1-1	12	ATAGGLEDTEAF
TRBV18	TRBJ1-2	10	ASSPEEYGYT
TRBV5-4	TRBJ2-2	10	ASSLSPGALF
TRBV6-5	TRBJ1-1	13	ASRIDRGSRTEAF
TRBV19	TRBJ2-1	14	ASSPPGTGVYNEQF
TRBV11-2	TRBJ2-5	14	ASSPGLAGGRETQY
TRBV23-1	TRBJ2-3	13	ARPPGRGGTDTQY
TRBV5-1	TRBJ2-7	13	ASSLGQGPSYEQY
TRBV29-1	TRBJ2-3	13	SVDTTSGVTDTQY
TRBV6-4	TRBJ2-7	16	ASSDSFPWEAVIYEQY
TRBV20-1	TRBJ2-5	8	SARDRYQY
TRBV7-2	TRBJ2-3	14	ASSLGLAGVADTQY
TRBV30	TRBJ1-4	11	AWNSARGGKLF
TRBV29-1	TRBJ1-1	11	SVGGVMNTEAF
TRBV6-1	TRBJ2-7	11	ASSVFSGYEQY
TRBV14	TRBJ2-3	12	ASSLAGASHTQY
TRBV9	TRBJ2-3	13	ASSVGAGYTDTQY
TRBV5-1	TRBJ1-6	13	ASSLQGQGYSPLH
TRBV10-3	TRBJ2-1	11	AIRYLEDNEQF
TRBV6-6	TRBJ2-7	12	ASSYDRGYYEQY